This TCR beta chain stems from a study of cytomegalovirus exposure and HLA in healthy donors. Study-level background: Roughly 170 million T cells yielded fewer than 120 million unique TCR beta sequences in earlier analysis.

For this clone: Its antigen remains unidentified. The same CDR3 is also encoded by other DNA sequences in this sample.

Amplification used 60 Vbeta primers and 13 Jbeta primers. TCRdb keeps only in-frame clones here, not all; method: immunoSEQ multiplex PCR. The sample shows 100,000 or so clones, less than 80% of them seen only once. V was pared by 0 bases and J by 4 bases, with 9 bases between. The CDR3 is 15 amino acids. Germline CDR1 LGHNA, CDR2 YSLEER. Study-wide results and limits: The majority of TCR sequences were rare, yet some public TCRs appeared in many donors.

The sequence derives from a woman aged 40 to 50 in good health and CMV-seronegative. The chain is built from TRBV4-3 and TRBJ2-2, with D hard to call. Sequenced material: PBMCs. The DNA for the CDR3 is TGCGCCAGCAGCCAAGAACTATCCCGCACCGGGGAGCTGTTTTTT. This gives the protein CASSQELSRTGELFF.